Here is one T cell receptor (beta chain) with its context. The data were taken from a study of blood T cell repertoires in COVID-19. Study-level information: In each case, the material was cDNA or gDNA derived from T cells, B-cell-depleted T cells, or PBMCs.

The ends lost 0 bases at V and 1 base at J; junction bases unmatched: 0. The CDR3 length is 15 residues. In germline, CDR1 is SGHNT, CDR2 YYREEE (reference sequence). The data were produced by immunoSEQ multiplex PCR, yet TCRdb's version contains in-frame clones alone and is incomplete. The data hold just under 350,000 clones, with around 87% observed a single time. The sample was peripheral blood. The chain links TRBV5-4 to TRBJ2-2; 7 bases line up with TRBD2. This clonotype originated in a woman aged 45 to 65 with COVID-19, enrolled during active disease. CDR3 DNA: TGTGCCAGCAGCTTGGCTAGCGGGAACACCGGGGAGCTGTTTTTT. It encodes CASSLASGNTGELFF.